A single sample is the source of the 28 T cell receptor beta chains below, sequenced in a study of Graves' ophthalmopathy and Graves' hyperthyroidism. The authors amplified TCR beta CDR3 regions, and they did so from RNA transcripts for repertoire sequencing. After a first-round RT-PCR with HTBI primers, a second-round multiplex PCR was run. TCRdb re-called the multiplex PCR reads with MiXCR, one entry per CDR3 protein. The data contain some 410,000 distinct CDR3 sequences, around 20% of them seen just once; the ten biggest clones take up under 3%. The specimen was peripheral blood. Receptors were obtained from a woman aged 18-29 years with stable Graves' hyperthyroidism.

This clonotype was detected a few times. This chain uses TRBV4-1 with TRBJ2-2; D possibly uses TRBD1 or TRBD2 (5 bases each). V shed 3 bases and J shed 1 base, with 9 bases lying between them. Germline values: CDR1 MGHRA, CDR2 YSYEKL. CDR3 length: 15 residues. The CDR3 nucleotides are TGCGCCAGCAGCCACCCGGGACGGAACACCGGGGAGCTGTTTTTT. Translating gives CASSHPGRNTGELFF.

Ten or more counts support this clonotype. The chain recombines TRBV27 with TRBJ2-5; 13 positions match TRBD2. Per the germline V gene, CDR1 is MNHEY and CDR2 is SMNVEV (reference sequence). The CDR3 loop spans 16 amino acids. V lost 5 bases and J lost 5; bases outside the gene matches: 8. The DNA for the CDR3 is TGTGCCAGCAGTCCCGGACTAGCGGGAGTTTGGGAGACCCAGTACTTC. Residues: CASSPGLAGVWETQYF.

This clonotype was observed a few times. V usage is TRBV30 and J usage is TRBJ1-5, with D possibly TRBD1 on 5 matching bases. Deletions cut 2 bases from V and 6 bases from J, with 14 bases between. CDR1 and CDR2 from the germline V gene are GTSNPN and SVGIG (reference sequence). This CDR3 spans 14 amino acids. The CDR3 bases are TGTGCCTGGAGTCCGGGACTGAGTGGTCAGCCCCAGCATTTT. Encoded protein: CAWSPGLSGQPQHF.

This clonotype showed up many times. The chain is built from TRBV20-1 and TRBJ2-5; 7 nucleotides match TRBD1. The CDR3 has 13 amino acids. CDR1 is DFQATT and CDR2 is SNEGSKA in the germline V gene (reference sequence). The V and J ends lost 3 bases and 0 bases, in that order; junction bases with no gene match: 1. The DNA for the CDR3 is TGCAGTGCTAGGGGACAGAACCAAGAGACCCAGTACTTC. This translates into CSARGQNQETQYF.

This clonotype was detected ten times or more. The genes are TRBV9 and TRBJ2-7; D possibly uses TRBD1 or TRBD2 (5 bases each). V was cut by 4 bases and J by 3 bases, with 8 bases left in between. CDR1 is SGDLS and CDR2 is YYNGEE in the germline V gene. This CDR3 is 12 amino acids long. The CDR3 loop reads CASSRDGYEQYF. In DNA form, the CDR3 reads TGTGCCAGCAGCCGGGACGGCTACGAGCAGTACTTC.

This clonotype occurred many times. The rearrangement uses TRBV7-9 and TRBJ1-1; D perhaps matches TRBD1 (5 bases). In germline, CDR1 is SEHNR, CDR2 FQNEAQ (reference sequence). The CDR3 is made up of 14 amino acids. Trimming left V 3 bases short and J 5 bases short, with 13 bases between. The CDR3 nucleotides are TGTGCCAGCAGCTTGGGCAGGGAACTGACTGAAGCTTTCTTT. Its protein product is CASSLGRELTEAFF.

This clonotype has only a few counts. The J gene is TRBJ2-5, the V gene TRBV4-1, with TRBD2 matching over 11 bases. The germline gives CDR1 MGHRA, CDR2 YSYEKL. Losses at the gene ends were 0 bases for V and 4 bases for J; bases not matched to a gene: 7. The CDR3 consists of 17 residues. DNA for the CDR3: TGCGCCAGCAGCCAAGATATCTGGGGACTAGCGGCAGAGACCCAGTACTTC. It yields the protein CASSQDIWGLAAETQYF.

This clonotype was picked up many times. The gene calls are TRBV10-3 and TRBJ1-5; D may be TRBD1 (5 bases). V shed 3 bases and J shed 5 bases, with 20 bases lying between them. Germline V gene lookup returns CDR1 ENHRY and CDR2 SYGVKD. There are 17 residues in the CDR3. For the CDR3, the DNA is TGTGCCATCAGTGATAGGCAGGGCTCGCAGTATCATCAGCCCCAGCATTTT. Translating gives CAISDRQGSQYHQPQHF.

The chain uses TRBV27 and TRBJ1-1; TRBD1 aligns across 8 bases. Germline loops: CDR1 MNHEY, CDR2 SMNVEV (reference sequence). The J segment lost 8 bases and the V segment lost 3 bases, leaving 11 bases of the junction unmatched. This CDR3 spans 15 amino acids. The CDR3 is CASSFTGGSGGEAFF. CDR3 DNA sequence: TGTGCCAGCAGTTTCACAGGGGGGTCGGGTGGGGAAGCTTTCTTT.

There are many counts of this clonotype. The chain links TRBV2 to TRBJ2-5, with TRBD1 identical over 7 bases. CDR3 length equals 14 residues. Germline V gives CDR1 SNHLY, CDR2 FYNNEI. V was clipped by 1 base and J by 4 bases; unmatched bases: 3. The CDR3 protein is CASSEDRGAETQYF. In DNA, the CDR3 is TGTGCCAGCAGTGAAGACAGGGGCGCAGAGACCCAGTACTTC.

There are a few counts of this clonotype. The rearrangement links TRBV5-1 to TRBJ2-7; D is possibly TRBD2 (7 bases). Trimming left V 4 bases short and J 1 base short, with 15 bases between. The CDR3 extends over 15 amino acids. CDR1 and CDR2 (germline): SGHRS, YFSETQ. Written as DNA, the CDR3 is TGCGCCAGCAGCGCCGGCGGGGGCCAATCCTACGAGCAGTACTTC. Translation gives CASSAGGGQSYEQYF.

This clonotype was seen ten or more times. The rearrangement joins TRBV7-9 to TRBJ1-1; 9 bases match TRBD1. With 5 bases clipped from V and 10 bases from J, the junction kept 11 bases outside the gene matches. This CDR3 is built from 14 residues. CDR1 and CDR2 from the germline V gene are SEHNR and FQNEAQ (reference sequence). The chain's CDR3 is CASSPYRGLVAAFF. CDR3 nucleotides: TGTGCCAGCAGCCCATACAGGGGGCTCGTGGCAGCTTTCTTT.

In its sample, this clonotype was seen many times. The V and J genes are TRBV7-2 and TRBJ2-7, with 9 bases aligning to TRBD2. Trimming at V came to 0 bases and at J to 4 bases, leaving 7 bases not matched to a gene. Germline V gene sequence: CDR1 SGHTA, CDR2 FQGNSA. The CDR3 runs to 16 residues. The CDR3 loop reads CASSLARLAGMYEQYF. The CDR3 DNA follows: TGTGCCAGCAGCTTAGCTAGGCTAGCGGGAATGTACGAGCAGTACTTC.

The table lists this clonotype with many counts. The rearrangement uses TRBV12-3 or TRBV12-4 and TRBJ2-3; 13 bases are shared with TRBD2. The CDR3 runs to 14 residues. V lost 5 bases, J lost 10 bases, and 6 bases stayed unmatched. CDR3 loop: CASSPTSGRAPQYF. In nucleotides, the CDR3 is TGTGCCAGCAGTCCTACTAGCGGGAGGGCCCCGCAGTATTTT.

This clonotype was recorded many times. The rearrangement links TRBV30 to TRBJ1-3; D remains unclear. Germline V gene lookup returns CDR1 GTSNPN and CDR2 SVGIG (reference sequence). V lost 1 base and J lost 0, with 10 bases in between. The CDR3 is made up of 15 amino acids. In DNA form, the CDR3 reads TGTGCCTGGAGTGGGATTCGGATCTCTGGAAACACCATATATTTT. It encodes CAWSGIRISGNTIYF.

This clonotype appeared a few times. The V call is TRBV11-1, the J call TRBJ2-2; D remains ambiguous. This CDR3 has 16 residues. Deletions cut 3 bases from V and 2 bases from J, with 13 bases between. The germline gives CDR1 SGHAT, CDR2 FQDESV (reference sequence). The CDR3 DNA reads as TGTGCCAGCAGCTTCCCTTCTCGCCGCAACACCGGGGAGCTGTTTTTT. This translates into CASSFPSRRNTGELFF.

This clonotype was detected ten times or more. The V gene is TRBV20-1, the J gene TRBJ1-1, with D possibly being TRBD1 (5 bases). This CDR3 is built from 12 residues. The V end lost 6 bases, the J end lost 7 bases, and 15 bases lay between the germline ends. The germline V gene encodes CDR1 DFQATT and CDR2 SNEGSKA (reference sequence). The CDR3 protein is CSARERDFEAFF. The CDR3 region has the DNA TGCAGTGCCCGGGAAAGGGACTTTGAAGCTTTCTTT.

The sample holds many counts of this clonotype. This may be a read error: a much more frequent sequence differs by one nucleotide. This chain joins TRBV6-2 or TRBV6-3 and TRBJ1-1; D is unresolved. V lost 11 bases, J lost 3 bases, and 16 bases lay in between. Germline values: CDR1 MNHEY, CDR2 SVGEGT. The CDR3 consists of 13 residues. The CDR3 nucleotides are TGTGCCGGCGGCGTTACGGTTCACACTGAAGCTTTCTTT. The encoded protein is CAGGVTVHTEAFF.

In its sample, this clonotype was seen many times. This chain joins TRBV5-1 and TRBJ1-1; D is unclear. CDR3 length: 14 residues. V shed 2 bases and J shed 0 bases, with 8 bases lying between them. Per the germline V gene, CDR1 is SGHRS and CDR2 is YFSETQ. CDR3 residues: CASSFSDLNTEAFF. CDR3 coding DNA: TGCGCCAGCAGCTTTTCCGACCTGAACACTGAAGCTTTCTTT.

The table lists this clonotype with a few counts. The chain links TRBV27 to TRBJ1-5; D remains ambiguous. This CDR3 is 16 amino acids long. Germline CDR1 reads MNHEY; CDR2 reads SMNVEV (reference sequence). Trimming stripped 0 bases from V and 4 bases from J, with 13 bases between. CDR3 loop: CASSLSGQLMNQPQHF. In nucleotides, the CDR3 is TGTGCCAGCAGTTTATCGGGTCAGTTAATGAATCAGCCCCAGCATTTT.

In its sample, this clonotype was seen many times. The CDR3 nucleotides read TGTGCCAGCAGTTTTTTTCCAGGAACGGGGACCGGGGAGCTGTTTTTT. It specifies CASSFFPGTGTGELFF. The rearrangement uses TRBV12-3 or TRBV12-4 and TRBJ2-2; D perhaps matches TRBD2 (5 bases). V lost 3 bases, J lost 5 bases, and 16 bases lay in between. The CDR3 loop spans 16 amino acids.

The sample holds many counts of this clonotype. The CDR3 nucleotides read TGTGCTAGTGGTTTGGGGGATACGCAGTATTTT. This encodes CASGLGDTQYF. This chain links TRBV12-5 with TRBJ2-3, with D unclear. V was trimmed by 1 base and J by 6 bases, leaving 2 bases between them. This CDR3 is built from 11 residues. Germline V lookup: CDR1 LGHNT, CDR2 FRNRAP.

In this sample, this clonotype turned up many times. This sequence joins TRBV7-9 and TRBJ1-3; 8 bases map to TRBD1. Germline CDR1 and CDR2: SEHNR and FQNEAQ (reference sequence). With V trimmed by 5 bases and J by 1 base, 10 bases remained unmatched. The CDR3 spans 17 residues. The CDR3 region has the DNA TGTGCCAGCAGCCCTGGACAGGGAGTAAGGTCTGGAAACACCATATATTTT. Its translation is CASSPGQGVRSGNTIYF.

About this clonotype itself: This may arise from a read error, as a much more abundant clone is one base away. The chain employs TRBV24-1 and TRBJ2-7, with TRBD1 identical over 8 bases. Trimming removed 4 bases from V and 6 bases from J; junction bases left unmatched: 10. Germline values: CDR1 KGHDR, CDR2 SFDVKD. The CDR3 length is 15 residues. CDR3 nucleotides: TGTGCCACCAGTGACCCACGGACAGGGAACTGCGAGCAGTACTTC. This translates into CATSDPRTGNCEQYF.

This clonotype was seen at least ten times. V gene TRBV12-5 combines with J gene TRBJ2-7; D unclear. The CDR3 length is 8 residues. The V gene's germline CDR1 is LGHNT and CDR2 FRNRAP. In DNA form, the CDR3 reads TGTGAAAACTCCGAGCAGTACTTC. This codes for CENSEQYF.

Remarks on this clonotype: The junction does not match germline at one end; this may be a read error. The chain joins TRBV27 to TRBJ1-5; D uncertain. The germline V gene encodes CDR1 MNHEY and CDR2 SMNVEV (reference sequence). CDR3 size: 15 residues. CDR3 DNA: TGTGCCAGCAGCTCCTCAACTTATAGCAATCAGCCCCTGCATTTT. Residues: CASSSSTYSNQPLHF.

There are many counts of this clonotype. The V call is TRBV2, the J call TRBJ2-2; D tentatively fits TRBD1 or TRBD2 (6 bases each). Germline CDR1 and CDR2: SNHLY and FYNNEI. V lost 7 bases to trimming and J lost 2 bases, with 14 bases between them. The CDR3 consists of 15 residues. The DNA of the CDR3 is TGTGCCAGCACGGAGGGGGGTGTAAACACCGGGGAGCTGTTTTTT. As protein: CASTEGGVNTGELFF.

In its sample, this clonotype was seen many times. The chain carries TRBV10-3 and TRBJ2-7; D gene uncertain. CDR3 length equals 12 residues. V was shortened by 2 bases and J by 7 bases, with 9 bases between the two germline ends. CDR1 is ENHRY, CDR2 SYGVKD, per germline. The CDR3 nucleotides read TGTGCCATCAGTGAGGTCCCCTTAGAGCAGTACTTC. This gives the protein CAISEVPLEQYF.